The 28 T cell receptor beta chains reported below all come from one sample, sequenced in a study of blood T cells in healthy people across ages. Sample-barcoded 5' priming and a J-beta primer mix drove a second PCR of roughly 6 to 12 cycles. Each CDR3 protein is one row after TCRdb ran MiXCR on the 5' RACE reads. The sample comprises about 1,000,000 distinct CDR3 sequences, more than 35% of which are singletons, and 18% rests with the top ten. The material sequenced was blood. The source is a woman aged 55-70 years in good health.

The rearrangement links TRBV5-4 to TRBJ2-5, with 11 bases fitting TRBD2. The germline CDR1 and CDR2 sequences are SGHNT and YYREEE (reference sequence). The ends lost 3 bases at V and 2 bases at J; junction bases unmatched: 3. The CDR3 runs to 15 residues. The CDR3 DNA reads TGTGCCAGCAGCTGGGGACTAGCGGAACAAGAGACCCAGTACTTC. Translation gives CASSWGLAEQETQYF.

The chain uses TRBV3-1 and TRBJ1-1; D might be TRBD1 (5 bases). The germline gives CDR1 LGHDT, CDR2 YNNKEL (reference sequence). The CDR3 is made up of 16 amino acids. Trimming left V 3 bases short and J 1 base short, with 15 bases between. CDR3 sequence reads: CASSHLTGTGNTEAFF. In nucleotides, the CDR3 is TGTGCCAGCAGCCATCTGACTGGGACGGGGAACACTGAAGCTTTCTTT.

This clonotype has at least ten counts. The rearrangement uses TRBV11-2 and TRBJ2-7; the match to TRBD2 covers 8 bases. This CDR3 has 15 residues. Unmatched junction bases numbered 5, after V lost 3 bases and J lost 1 base. Germline V gene lookup returns CDR1 SGHAT and CDR2 FQNNGV. The DNA of the CDR3 is TGTGCCAGCAGCTTGGAGTTAGCGGGATCCTACGAGCAGTACTTC. This encodes CASSLELAGSYEQYF.

This clonotype appeared a few times. The V call is TRBV3-1, the J call TRBJ2-1, with 9 nucleotides matching TRBD1. This CDR3 spans 16 amino acids. Trimming took 1 base from V and 6 from J; bases not matched to a gene: 7. Germline CDR1 LGHDT, CDR2 YNNKEL (reference sequence). The CDR3 loop is CASSQVLGQGLNEQFF. The CDR3 DNA follows: TGTGCCAGCAGCCAAGTCCTGGGACAGGGCCTCAATGAGCAGTTCTTC.

This clonotype has just a few counts. V and J are TRBV7-9 and TRBJ2-1, with D possibly matching TRBD1 (5 bases). V lost 1 base and J 9 bases, leaving 10 bases between the germline ends. The CDR3 extends over 13 amino acids. CDR1 SEHNR and CDR2 FQNEAQ come from the germline V gene (reference sequence). The CDR3 loop is CASSLDSRAEQFF. The CDR3 DNA sequence: TGTGCCAGCAGCTTAGACTCCAGGGCTGAGCAGTTCTTC.

V is TRBV20-1 and J is TRBJ1-2; no firm D call. The germline V gene encodes CDR1 DFQATT and CDR2 SNEGSKA (reference sequence). Deletions cut 3 bases from V and 0 bases from J, with 11 bases between. This CDR3 comprises 14 residues. CDR3 loop: CSARTDAANYGYTF. CDR3 bases: TGCAGTGCTAGGACGGACGCAGCTAACTATGGCTACACCTTC.

The genes are TRBV29-1 and TRBJ2-1; D is perhaps TRBD2 (6 bases). Germline-derived CDR1 and CDR2 are SQVTM and ANQGSEA. V dropped 3 bases and J dropped 6 bases, with 9 bases sitting between them. The CDR3 extends over 12 amino acids. The CDR3, as DNA: TGCAGCGTTGATGGAGGGGTCAATGAGCAGTTCTTC. Translated, it gives CSVDGGVNEQFF.

This clonotype was seen a handful of times. This chain uses TRBV12-3 or TRBV12-4 with TRBJ2-3; D possibly corresponds to TRBD2 (5 bases). V was trimmed by 3 bases and J by 6 bases, leaving 10 bases between them. This CDR3 spans 13 amino acids. CDR3 protein: CASSFREPDTQYF. CDR3 DNA sequence: TGTGCCAGCAGTTTTCGGGAACCGGATACGCAGTATTTT.

This clonotype has more than one count but fewer than ten. V gene TRBV10-3 combines with J gene TRBJ2-7, with 8 bases aligning to TRBD1. Germline V CDR1 and CDR2: ENHRY, SYGVKD. The V gene end was trimmed by 3 bases and the J gene end by 0 bases; junction bases not matched to a gene: 4. This CDR3 contains 15 residues. The CDR3 protein is CAISDRGLSSYEQYF. The CDR3 coding sequence is TGTGCCATCAGTGACAGGGGGCTGTCCTCCTACGAGCAGTACTTC.

J is TRBJ1-4 and V is TRBV6-2 or TRBV6-3; maybe TRBD1 (5 bases). Trimming removed 2 bases at V and 4 bases at J, with 17 bases between. The length of the CDR3 is 17 residues. Germline-derived CDR1 and CDR2 are MNHEY and SVGEGT. The CDR3 reads CASSYVSQGDGNEKLFF. The CDR3 DNA sequence: TGTGCCAGCAGTTACGTGTCGCAGGGCGACGGTAATGAAAAACTGTTTTTT.

The chain joins TRBV5-1 to TRBJ1-1, with D unresolved. In germline, CDR1 is SGHRS, CDR2 YFSETQ. This CDR3 has 13 amino acids. V gave up 7 bases and J gave up 1 base, with 11 bases separating them. CDR3 nucleotides: TGCGCCAGCGGCCGGACGGCGAACACTGAAGCTTTCTTT. Translation: CASGRTANTEAFF.

This rearrangement joins TRBV6-5 to TRBJ2-1; 9 bases map to TRBD2. Germline CDR1 is MNHEY and CDR2 is SVGAGI. V lost 6 bases to trimming and J lost 6 bases; unmatched junction nucleotides: 3. The CDR3 runs 13 residues. CDR3 residues: CASSGGRGNEQFF. The CDR3 DNA follows: TGTGCCAGCAGCGGCGGGAGGGGCAATGAGCAGTTCTTC.

This clonotype was detected a few times. V is TRBV7-9 and J is TRBJ2-7; D is unresolved. The CDR3 runs 12 residues. The V gene's germline CDR1 is SEHNR and CDR2 FQNEAQ (reference sequence). Trimming took off 7 bases at V and 1 base at J, with 8 bases between the two ends. CDR3 sequence reads: CASMSLSYEQYF. The CDR3 nucleotides are TGTGCCAGCATGTCACTTTCCTACGAGCAGTACTTC.

The chain combines TRBV27 with TRBJ2-1, with 9 bases that match TRBD1. There are 15 residues in the CDR3. Per germline, CDR1 MNHEY and CDR2 SMNVEV (reference sequence). V gave up 7 bases and J gave up 1 base; unmatched junction bases: 5. In DNA, the CDR3 is TGTGCCAGCAACCCGGGGACAGGGTCCTACAATGAGCAGTTCTTC. This translates into CASNPGTGSYNEQFF.

The rearrangement links TRBV20-1 to TRBJ2-7, with 7 nucleotides matching TRBD2. CDR1 is DFQATT and CDR2 is SNEGSKA in the germline V gene (reference sequence). V shed 1 base and J 0 bases; nucleotides not matched to a gene: 9. The CDR3 loop spans 16 amino acids. CDR3 amino acids: CSARAIRGVHSYEQYF. Written as DNA, the CDR3 is TGCAGTGCTAGAGCAATTCGGGGGGTACACTCCTACGAGCAGTACTTC.

The V gene is TRBV20-1, the J gene TRBJ2-1; weak D call: TRBD1 (6 bases). Germline lookup yields CDR1 DFQATT and CDR2 SNEGSKA (reference sequence). The CDR3 covers 14 residues. Between the trimmed V and J ends, which lost 5 bases and 5 bases, there was a span of 16 bases. The CDR3 sequence is CSAQGDTYHNEQFF. The CDR3 nucleotides are TGCAGTGCTCAAGGGGACACCTACCACAATGAGCAGTTCTTC.

The CDR3, as DNA: TGTGCCAGCAGTCCGAGACCTAGCGGGGCGGCCGGGGAGCTGTTTTTT. Protein sequence: CASSPRPSGAAGELFF. The chain couples TRBV6-2 or TRBV6-3 to TRBJ2-2, with 9 bases fitting TRBD2. This CDR3 has 16 residues. CDR1 is MNHEY, CDR2 SVGEGT, per germline. The ends lost 5 bases at V and 6 bases at J; junction bases unmatched: 10.

A few counts support this clonotype. This chain links TRBV20-1 with TRBJ1-1, with 8 bases aligning to TRBD1. In germline, CDR1 is DFQATT, CDR2 SNEGSKA (reference sequence). The CDR3 covers 15 residues. Losses at the gene ends were 6 bases for V and 1 base for J; bases not matched to a gene: 10. CDR3 sequence (DNA): TGCAGTGCCACCAGACAGGGGAGGGCGAACACTGAAGCTTTCTTT. Residues: CSATRQGRANTEAFF.

The table lists this clonotype with a few counts. The genes are TRBV27 and TRBJ2-1; D remains ambiguous. The V end was cut by 6 bases, the J end by 5 bases, with 11 bases between. This CDR3 has 13 residues. The germline CDR1 and CDR2 sequences are MNHEY and SMNVEV (reference sequence). The CDR3 sequence is CASSLSLNNEQFF. For the CDR3, the DNA is TGTGCCAGCAGCTTAAGCTTAAACAATGAGCAGTTCTTC.

This chain joins TRBV7-2 and TRBJ2-3; D is ambiguous. Trimming shortened V by 5 bases and J by 4 bases, and 7 bases separated the two germline ends. The CDR3 is 12 residues long. The V gene's germline CDR1 is SGHTA and CDR2 FQGNSA. The CDR3 loop reads CASSQTSDTQYF. In DNA form, the CDR3 reads TGTGCCAGCAGCCAGACTTCAGATACGCAGTATTTT.

This clonotype was detected many times. This rearrangement joins TRBV5-1 to TRBJ1-2; TRBD1 is a possible D gene (5 bases). The germline V gene has CDR1 SGHRS and CDR2 YFSETQ. The CDR3 totals 13 residues. Trimming stripped 2 bases from V and 3 bases from J, with 8 bases between. The CDR3 coding sequence is TGCGCCAGCAGCTTTGGAGGGGACTATGGCTACACCTTC. Translated, it gives CASSFGGDYGYTF.

The rearrangement links TRBV6-1 to TRBJ1-2, with D unresolved. V lost 10 bases and J lost 2, with 14 bases in between. Germline loops: CDR1 MNHNS, CDR2 SASEGT. This CDR3 comprises 13 residues. CDR3 protein: CATLSDENYGYTF. CDR3 sequence (DNA): TGTGCCACCCTCTCAGACGAAAACTATGGCTACACCTTC.

The rearrangement links TRBV9 to TRBJ2-2; 7 bases are shared with TRBD1. J lost 0 bases, V lost 4 bases, and 6 bases had no gene match. This CDR3 contains 16 residues. Germline V CDR1 and CDR2: SGDLS, YYNGEE. CDR3 coding DNA: TGTGCCAGCAGCCCATGGGACAGTTCGAACACCGGGGAGCTGTTTTTT. It yields the protein CASSPWDSSNTGELFF. The whole variable domain, remainder taken from reference TRBV9 and TRBJ2-2, is DSGVTQTPKHLITATGQRVTLRCSPRSGDLSVYWYQQSLDQGLQFLIQYYNGEERAKGNILERFSAQQFPDLHSELNLSSLELGDSALYFCASSPWDSSNTGELFFGEGSRLTVL.

This clonotype was counted once. The chain carries TRBV5-1 and TRBJ2-7; 7 bases line up with TRBD1. Germline lookup yields CDR1 SGHRS and CDR2 YFSETQ. Trimming took 5 bases from V and 1 from J; bases not matched to a gene: 9. The CDR3 runs 15 residues. CDR3 in DNA: TGCGCCAGCAGGAGGGACAGCCAGCTTTCCTACGAGCAGTACTTC. Amino acid sequence: CASRRDSQLSYEQYF. The full variable domain, rest sourced from reference TRBV5-1 and TRBJ2-7, is KAGVTQTPRYLIKTRGQQVTLSCSPISGHRSVSWYQQTPGQGLQFLFEYFSETQRNKGNFPGRFSGRQFSNSRSEMNVSTLELGDSALYLCASRRDSQLSYEQYFGPGTRLTVT.

The chain uses TRBV20-1 and TRBJ2-1, with TRBD2 matching over 7 bases. CDR3 length: 16 amino acids. Germline V gene lookup returns CDR1 DFQATT and CDR2 SNEGSKA (reference sequence). Trimming removed 6 bases from V and 6 bases from J; junction bases left unmatched: 17. The CDR3 DNA sequence: TGCAGTGCCACGTCACGACGGGGACTACCATCCAATGAGCAGTTCTTC. Its translation: CSATSRRGLPSNEQFF.

This clonotype was counted only a few times. V gene TRBV12-3 or TRBV12-4 combines with J gene TRBJ2-1, with D possibly matching TRBD1 (5 bases). There are 13 residues in the CDR3. V was pared by 3 bases and J by 4 bases, with 7 bases between. This CDR3 is CASSLKGYNEQFF. CDR3 sequence (DNA): TGTGCCAGCAGTTTGAAGGGGTACAATGAGCAGTTCTTC.

This chain connects TRBV7-9 to TRBJ2-1, with 11 positions matching TRBD2. CDR1 is SEHNR and CDR2 is FQNEAQ in the germline V gene (reference sequence). With 5 bases clipped from V and 7 bases from J, the junction kept 10 bases outside the gene matches. The CDR3 loop spans 16 amino acids. In DNA form, the CDR3 reads TGTGCCAGCAGCGCCCCCGGGACTAGCGGAGGGAATGAGCAGTTCTTC. Translating gives CASSAPGTSGGNEQFF.

The J gene is TRBJ1-2, the V gene TRBV24-1; no reliable D call. From germline, CDR1 is KGHDR and CDR2 SFDVKD. The CDR3 totals 21 residues. Trimming cost V 11 bases and J 0 bases, with 36 bases left between them. The CDR3 is CAKNWPGPRQFHACTNYGYTF. In nucleotides, the CDR3 is TGTGCCAAGAACTGGCCCGGCCCCCGGCAATTTCATGCCTGCACTAACTATGGCTACACCTTC.